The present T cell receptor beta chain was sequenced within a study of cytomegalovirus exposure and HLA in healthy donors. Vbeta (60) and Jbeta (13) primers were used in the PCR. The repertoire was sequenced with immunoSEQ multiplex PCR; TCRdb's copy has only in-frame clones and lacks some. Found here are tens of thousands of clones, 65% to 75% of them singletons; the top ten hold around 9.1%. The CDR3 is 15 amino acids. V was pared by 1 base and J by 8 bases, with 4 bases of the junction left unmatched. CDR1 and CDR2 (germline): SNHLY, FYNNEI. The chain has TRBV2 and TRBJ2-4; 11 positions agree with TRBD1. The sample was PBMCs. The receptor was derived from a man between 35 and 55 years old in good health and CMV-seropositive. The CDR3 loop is CASSEEGTGGYIQYF. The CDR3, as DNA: TGTGCCAGCAGTGAAGAAGGGACAGGGGGGTACATTCAGTACTTC.